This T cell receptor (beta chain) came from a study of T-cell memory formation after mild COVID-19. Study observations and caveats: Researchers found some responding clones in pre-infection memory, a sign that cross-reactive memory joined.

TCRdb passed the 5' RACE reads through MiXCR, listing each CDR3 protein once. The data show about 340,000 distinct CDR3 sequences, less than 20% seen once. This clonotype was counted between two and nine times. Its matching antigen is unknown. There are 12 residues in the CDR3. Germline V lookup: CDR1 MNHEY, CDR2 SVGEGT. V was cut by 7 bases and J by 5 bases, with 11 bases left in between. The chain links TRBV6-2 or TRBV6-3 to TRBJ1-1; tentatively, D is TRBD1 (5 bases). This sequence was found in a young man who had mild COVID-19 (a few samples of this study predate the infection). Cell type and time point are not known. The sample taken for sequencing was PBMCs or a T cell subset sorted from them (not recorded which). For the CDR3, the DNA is TGTGCCAGCACCACGGGGGGAACTGAAGCTTTCTTT. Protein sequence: CASTTGGTEAFF.